This passage covers 13 T cell receptor beta chains from one sample sequenced in a study of T-cell reconstitution after alpha-beta-depleted transplantation in children. Unique molecular identifiers were incorporated during preparation of the TCRbeta library. One entry per CDR3 protein, called by TCRdb with MiXCR from the PCR reads. The sample shows about 900,000 distinct CDR3 sequences, about 30% of them seen only once. The sample was PBMCs, mostly from graft donor cells, taken 360 days after TCRalphabeta/CD19-depleted stem cell transplant. The receptors come from a boy under three years old who had a stem cell transplant for SCID, so the T cells may come from the graft donor.

The chain has TRBV11-2 and TRBJ1-1; tentatively, D is TRBD1 (6 bases). The ends were cut back, 5 bases at V and 0 bases at J, with 16 bases in the middle. This CDR3 has 16 residues. Germline V gene lookup returns CDR1 SGHAT and CDR2 FQNNGV. The CDR3 here is CASSLRGQRLNTEAFF. The CDR3 coding sequence is TGTGCCAGCAGCCTCCGCGGACAGCGGCTGAACACTGAAGCTTTCTTT.

This clonotype was counted between two and nine times. The chain has TRBV29-1 and TRBJ1-1, with D perhaps TRBD1 (6 bases). Trimming stripped 7 bases from V and 6 bases from J, with 12 bases between. CDR3 length: 11 residues. CDR1 is SQVTM and CDR2 is ANQGSEA in the germline V gene. CDR3 protein: CSAVQGPEAFF. In DNA, the CDR3 is TGCAGCGCGGTACAGGGTCCTGAAGCTTTCTTT.

This clonotype appeared a few times. This rearrangement joins TRBV12-3 or TRBV12-4 to TRBJ2-3; D not certain. The CDR3 covers 13 residues. Deletions cut 5 bases from V and 6 bases from J, with 12 bases between. The CDR3 here is CASSQNVGDTQYF. In DNA form, the CDR3 reads TGTGCCAGCAGTCAAAATGTGGGGGATACGCAGTATTTT.

The chain combines TRBV4-1 with TRBJ1-2; D is ambiguous. The V gene's germline CDR1 is MGHRA and CDR2 YSYEKL. This CDR3 region has 16 residues. Trimming shortened V by 0 bases and J by 5 bases, and 16 bases separated the two germline ends. CDR3: CASSQEVYIRVYGYTF. As DNA, the CDR3 is TGCGCCAGCAGCCAAGAGGTCTATATAAGGGTTTATGGCTACACCTTC.

The sample holds a few counts of this clonotype. The V call is TRBV24-1, the J call TRBJ1-5; D not resolved. Germline V CDR1 and CDR2: KGHDR, SFDVKD. V lost 12 bases to trimming and J lost 2 bases, with 10 bases between them. The CDR3 length is 12 residues. CDR3 sequence (DNA): TGTGCCTCCCACGCGGGCAATCAGCCCCAGCATTTT. Protein product: CASHAGNQPQHF.

The rearrangement joins TRBV12-3 or TRBV12-4 to TRBJ2-5; 10 bases fit TRBD2. The CDR3 covers 14 residues. V gave up 4 bases and J gave up 5 bases; unmatched junction bases: 4. The CDR3: CASSSTSGVETQYF. DNA for the CDR3: TGTGCCAGCAGTTCCACTAGCGGGGTGGAGACCCAGTACTTC.

This clonotype came up a few times. The CDR3 loop is CASSLEQGSDTQYF. Written as DNA, the CDR3 is TGCGCCAGCAGCTTGGAACAGGGATCAGATACGCAGTATTTT. The chain has TRBV5-1 and TRBJ2-3, with a weak D call TRBD1 (6 bases). Germline V CDR1 and CDR2: SGHRS, YFSETQ. This CDR3 is 14 amino acids long. V was clipped by 0 bases and J by 4 bases, with 9 bases between them.

This clonotype was observed a handful of times. The rearrangement joins TRBV29-1 to TRBJ2-7; D may be TRBD1 (6 bases). CDR1 SQVTM and CDR2 ANQGSEA come from the germline V gene. There are 14 residues in the CDR3. V dropped 5 bases and J dropped 5 bases, with 19 bases sitting between them. The CDR3: CSVSSDRFPHEQYF. The CDR3 DNA reads as TGCAGCGTTTCCTCCGACAGGTTCCCCCACGAGCAGTACTTC.

The table lists this clonotype with a few counts. The genes are TRBV4-3 and TRBJ2-1, with 8 bases fitting TRBD1. J gave up 2 bases and V 4 bases, and 4 bases lay outside the gene matches. CDR3 length: 15 residues. The germline V gene encodes CDR1 LGHNA and CDR2 YSLEER. Here the CDR3 reads CASSPRQGTYNEQFF. Here the CDR3 DNA reads TGCGCCAGCAGCCCGAGACAGGGGACCTACAATGAGCAGTTCTTC.

This clonotype was counted only a few times. This chain uses TRBV6-6 with TRBJ2-1; 7 positions match TRBD1. This CDR3 spans 13 amino acids. Germline V lookup: CDR1 MNHNY, CDR2 SVGAGI (reference sequence). J gave up 9 bases and V 2 bases, and 4 bases lay outside the gene matches. CDR3: CASSYDREFEQFF. The CDR3 DNA reads as TGTGCCAGCAGTTACGACAGGGAATTTGAGCAGTTCTTC.

The J gene is TRBJ2-3, the V gene TRBV7-3; TRBD2 agrees at 7 bases. This CDR3 contains 15 residues. V lost 6 bases to trimming and J lost 0 bases; unmatched junction nucleotides: 6. Germline V CDR1 and CDR2: SGHTA, FQGTGA. Here the CDR3 reads CASSLLAHSTDTQYF. The CDR3 nucleotides read TGTGCCAGCAGTTTACTAGCGCATAGCACAGATACGCAGTATTTT.

This clonotype was seen once. This sequence joins TRBV20-1 and TRBJ2-7; TRBD2 might be the D (6 bases). Germline-derived CDR1 and CDR2 are DFQATT and SNEGSKA (reference sequence). CDR3 length: 15 residues. The ends were cut back, 3 bases at V and 0 bases at J, with 15 bases in the middle. The CDR3 sequence: CSASKRLGGSYEQYF. The DNA of the CDR3 is TGCAGTGCTAGTAAAAGGCTCGGGGGCTCCTACGAGCAGTACTTC.

The chain recombines TRBV29-1 with TRBJ2-3; a weak D match, TRBD2 (5 bases). Germline V lookup: CDR1 SQVTM, CDR2 ANQGSEA. This CDR3 has 15 amino acids. Trimming removed 1 base from V and 3 bases from J, with 14 bases in between. Written as DNA, the CDR3 is TGCAGCGTTGAAGTAGGAGCGGAAGTTACAGATACGCAGTATTTT. Its protein is CSVEVGAEVTDTQYF.